These 14 T cell receptor beta chains were sequenced from one sample in a study of T cells after yellow fever vaccination. TCRdb re-called the 5' RACE reads with MiXCR, one entry per CDR3 protein. The data contain about 630,000 distinct CDR3 sequences, roughly an eighth of them singletons. Specimen: PBMCs, collected on the day of the yellow fever booster vaccination. Receptor source: a man younger than 40 who received the YFV17D yellow fever vaccine.

The sample holds a few counts of this clonotype. V usage is TRBV10-2 and J usage is TRBJ2-7; 7 bases are a match to TRBD1. The CDR3 spans 14 residues. After removal of 8 bases from V and 0 bases from J, the junction contained 7 bases not matched to a gene. The germline V gene has CDR1 WSHSY and CDR2 SAAADI. CDR3 amino acids: CASGSGDSSYEQYF. CDR3 nucleotide sequence: TGCGCCAGCGGGAGTGGGGACAGCTCCTACGAGCAGTACTTC.

This sequence joins TRBV20-1 and TRBJ2-5; 7 bases are a match to TRBD1. The CDR3 is made up of 12 amino acids. The J segment lost 5 bases and the V segment lost 6 bases, leaving 6 bases of the junction unmatched. Germline V CDR1 and CDR2: DFQATT, SNEGSKA (reference sequence). The CDR3 sequence is CSAYRGYETQYF. In DNA form, the CDR3 reads TGCAGTGCGTACAGGGGATATGAGACCCAGTACTTC.

This chain uses TRBV20-1 with TRBJ2-7; weak D call: TRBD1 (5 bases). The ends were cut back, 6 bases at V and 1 base at J, with 10 bases in the middle. This CDR3 contains 12 residues. The V gene's germline CDR1 is DFQATT and CDR2 SNEGSKA (reference sequence). Written as DNA, the CDR3 is TGCAGTGCCACAGGACGATCCTACGAGCAGTACTTC. This translates into CSATGRSYEQYF.

The V call is TRBV24-1, the J call TRBJ2-3; 14 bases line up with TRBD2. Trimming at V came to 4 bases and at J to 4 bases, leaving 18 bases not matched to a gene. Germline V gene lookup returns CDR1 KGHDR and CDR2 SFDVKD. The CDR3 extends over 21 amino acids. For the CDR3, the DNA is TGTGCCACCAGTGAGATTACCGGGACTAGCGGGAGTCCGGGGAGCGCAGATACGCAGTATTTT. It encodes CATSEITGTSGSPGSADTQYF.

This chain connects TRBV3-1 to TRBJ2-7; D is unresolved. The V gene lost 0 bases and the J gene lost 0 bases, with 9 bases spanning the gap. The CDR3 covers 15 residues. Germline CDR1 and CDR2: LGHDT and YNNKEL (reference sequence). The CDR3 DNA is TGTGCCAGCAGCCAAGAGCCCACACTCTCCTACGAGCAGTACTTC. The encoded protein is CASSQEPTLSYEQYF.

The chain employs TRBV6-1 and TRBJ1-5; perhaps TRBD1 as D (6 bases). Trimming took 7 bases from V and 9 from J, leaving 19 bases between them. CDR3 length equals 14 residues. Germline assignment: CDR1 MNHNS and CDR2 SASEGT. The CDR3 nucleotides are TGTGCCAGCAAGGGGGACGGCGCCCGGACGCCCCAGCATTTT. Translation: CASKGDGARTPQHF.

The chain uses TRBV7-9 and TRBJ2-7; D is undetermined. V was clipped by 3 bases and J by 0 bases, with 9 bases between them. The CDR3 covers 14 residues. CDR1 and CDR2 (germline): SEHNR, FQNEAQ (reference sequence). The CDR3 DNA reads TGTGCCAGCAGCTTCCTAGAAGGCTCCTACGAGCAGTACTTC. This gives the protein CASSFLEGSYEQYF.

This clonotype turned up a few times. The chain uses TRBV3-1 and TRBJ2-1; D is unclear. This CDR3 spans 13 amino acids. V lost 2 bases and J lost 7, with 9 bases in between. Germline-derived CDR1 and CDR2 are LGHDT and YNNKEL (reference sequence). Here the CDR3 reads CASSQMRTNEQFF. In DNA, the CDR3 is TGTGCCAGCAGCCAAATGAGGACGAATGAGCAGTTCTTC.

The J gene is TRBJ1-1, the V gene TRBV15; maybe TRBD1 (5 bases). V gave up 3 bases and J gave up 7 bases, with 21 bases separating them. Germline lookup yields CDR1 LNHNV and CDR2 YYDKDF (reference sequence). The CDR3 totals 16 residues. The CDR3 here is CATSRALTAATNEAFF. CDR3 DNA sequence: TGTGCCACCAGCAGGGCTTTGACAGCGGCAACCAATGAAGCTTTCTTT.

This clonotype has more than one count but fewer than ten. The chain employs TRBV6-5 and TRBJ2-3, with D perhaps matching TRBD2 (5 bases). Per the germline V gene, CDR1 is MNHEY and CDR2 is SVGAGI. The V gene lost 1 base and the J gene lost 1 base, with 6 bases spanning the gap. The CDR3 runs to 14 residues. The DNA for the CDR3 is TGTGCCAGCAGTTACTTGCGGGGCACAGATACGCAGTATTTT. Encoded protein: CASSYLRGTDTQYF.

This clonotype was seen at least ten times. V and J are TRBV5-1 and TRBJ2-1; D is undetermined. This CDR3 has 16 amino acids. V lost 0 bases to trimming and J lost 4 bases, with 14 bases between them. Germline lookup yields CDR1 SGHRS and CDR2 YFSETQ. The CDR3 loop reads CASSLVALATYNEQFF. The CDR3 bases are TGCGCCAGCAGCTTGGTGGCATTGGCCACTTACAATGAGCAGTTCTTC.

This clonotype has just a few counts. The V and J genes are TRBV7-9 and TRBJ1-4, with unresolved D. The germline gives CDR1 SEHNR, CDR2 FQNEAQ (reference sequence). This CDR3 region has 14 residues. Trimming pared 3 bases from V and 4 bases from J, leaving 9 bases between. The CDR3 loop is CASSFRTDNEKLFF. The CDR3 DNA is TGTGCCAGCAGCTTCAGAACAGATAATGAAAAACTGTTTTTT.

The chain uses TRBV15 and TRBJ1-2, with a tentative D call TRBD1 (5 bases). Deletions cut 0 bases from V and 2 bases from J, with 10 bases between. Germline CDR1 is LNHNV and CDR2 is YYDKDF (reference sequence). The length of the CDR3 is 15 residues. CDR3 amino acids: CATSRESTGNYGYTF. The CDR3 nucleotides are TGTGCCACCAGCAGAGAGTCTACAGGCAACTATGGCTACACCTTC.

This chain links TRBV12-3 or TRBV12-4 with TRBJ2-2; D remains ambiguous. There are 14 residues in the CDR3. V was trimmed by 3 bases and J by 6 bases, leaving 11 bases between them. The CDR3 coding sequence is TGTGCCAGCAGTTTGAGGATTTTTGCCGGGGAGCTGTTTTTT. Its translation is CASSLRIFAGELFF.